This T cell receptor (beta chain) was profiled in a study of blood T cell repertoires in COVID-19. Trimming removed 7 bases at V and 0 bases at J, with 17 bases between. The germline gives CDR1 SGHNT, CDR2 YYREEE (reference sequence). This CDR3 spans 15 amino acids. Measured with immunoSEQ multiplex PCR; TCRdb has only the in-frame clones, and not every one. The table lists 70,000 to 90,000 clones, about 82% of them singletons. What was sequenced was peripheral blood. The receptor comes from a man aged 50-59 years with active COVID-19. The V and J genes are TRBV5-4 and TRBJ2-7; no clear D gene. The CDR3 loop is CASSPMDRSSYEQYF. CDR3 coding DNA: TGTGCCAGCTCCCCTATGGATCGGAGCTCCTACGAGCAGTACTTC.